The 15 T cell receptor beta chains presented below share a single source sample, sequenced in a study of regulatory T cells in long-lasting Graves disease. Arm-PCR of CDR3 regions and iRepertoire HTBI primers were used to build TCR beta libraries. TCRdb analysed the multiplex PCR reads with MiXCR anew, one entry per CDR3 protein. The sample lists roughly 510,000 distinct CDR3 sequences, about 16% occurring once. The time point: newly diagnosed GD, antithyroid drugs for less than 3 months. PBMC-extracted RNA yielded the TCR library. This same sample was also part of a study on T cells in Graves' hyperthyroidism and ophthalmopathy.

The sequencing here drew on peripheral blood mononuclear cells (PBMCs), taken at new diagnosis, from a patient treated with antithyroid drugs. The receptors were gathered from a young man with Graves disease.

The CDR3 loop reads CASSLGGGAINEQFF. In DNA, the CDR3 is TGTGCCAGCAGCTTGGGGGGGGGCGCGATCAATGAGCAGTTCTTC. V and J are TRBV12-3 or TRBV12-4 and TRBJ2-1; possibly TRBD2 for D (7 bases). Trimming cost V 6 bases and J 6 bases, with 18 bases left between them. The CDR3 sequence is 15 residues long.

The chain carries TRBV5-1 and TRBJ2-1, with 9 bases aligning to TRBD2. Germline CDR1 reads SGHRS; CDR2 reads YFSETQ. The J segment lost 9 bases and the V segment lost 5 bases, leaving 18 bases of the junction unmatched. The length of the CDR3 is 17 residues. The DNA for the CDR3 is TGCGCCAGCAGTTCGGTTAGGTGGCGGGAGGGGAATCCTGAGCAGTTCTTC. Amino acid sequence: CASSSVRWREGNPEQFF.

The table lists this clonotype with many counts. The CDR3 protein is CASSRAGGQETQYF. The CDR3 nucleotides read TGTGCCAGCAGCCGAGCGGGAGGTCAAGAGACCCAGTACTTC. The chain recombines TRBV11-1 with TRBJ2-5; TRBD2 aligns across 9 bases. V trimming: 5 bases; J trimming: 2 bases; junction bases outside the gene matches: 3. The germline V gene has CDR1 SGHAT and CDR2 FQDESV (reference sequence). The CDR3 runs to 14 residues.

This clonotype showed up many times. The chain uses TRBV7-3 and TRBJ2-1, with a possible D match to TRBD1 (5 bases). Trimming cost V 0 bases and J 8 bases, with 11 bases left between them. The CDR3 sequence is 14 residues long. Germline V gives CDR1 SGHTA, CDR2 FQGTGA. This CDR3 is CASSLTGPLDEQFF. CDR3 nucleotide sequence: TGTGCCAGCAGCTTAACGGGGCCCCTAGATGAGCAGTTCTTC.

This clonotype showed up many times. The chain uses TRBV12-3 or TRBV12-4 and TRBJ2-7; possible D gene TRBD1, 5 bases. There are 12 residues in the CDR3. Trimming stripped 7 bases from V and 0 bases from J, with 7 bases between. The CDR3, as DNA: TGTGCCAGCAAGGGGCCCTCCTACGAGCAGTACTTC. This encodes CASKGPSYEQYF.

This clonotype was picked up many times. V and J are TRBV27 and TRBJ2-3; 10 bases line up with TRBD2. The V and J ends lost 4 bases and 6 bases, in that order; junction bases with no gene match: 16. CDR3 size: 18 residues. In germline, CDR1 is MNHEY, CDR2 SMNVEV (reference sequence). The CDR3: CASSSAPRGLAAEDTQYF. In nucleotides, the CDR3 is TGTGCCAGCAGTTCGGCCCCTAGAGGACTAGCGGCTGAGGATACGCAGTATTTT.

The gene calls are TRBV27 and TRBJ2-3; a weak D match, TRBD1 (6 bases). The CDR3 is 15 amino acids. V was cut by 6 bases and J by 5 bases, with 18 bases left in between. The germline gives CDR1 MNHEY, CDR2 SMNVEV (reference sequence). The CDR3 DNA sequence: TGTGCCAGCAGCTTTGGGGGCCCCCTGGTAGATACGCAGTATTTT. Translating it yields CASSFGGPLVDTQYF.

This clonotype was counted a few times. The J gene is TRBJ1-1, the V gene TRBV9; no reliable D call. This CDR3 region has 15 residues. CDR1 is SGDLS and CDR2 is YYNGEE in the germline V gene. Trimming removed 0 bases from V and 2 bases from J, with 11 bases in between. CDR3 bases: TGTGCCAGCAGCGTAGGCGTCATCCCAAACACTGAAGCTTTCTTT. Protein product: CASSVGVIPNTEAFF.

The sample holds a few counts of this clonotype. This chain connects TRBV2 to TRBJ1-1, with 9 bases aligning to TRBD1. V shed 3 bases, J shed 0 bases, and the junction held 8 bases outside the gene matches. This CDR3 region has 17 residues. CDR1 is SNHLY and CDR2 is FYNNEI in the germline V gene. The CDR3 loop reads CASSEPGQGYMNTEAFF. The CDR3 nucleotides are TGTGCCAGCAGTGAGCCGGGACAGGGATACATGAACACTGAAGCTTTCTTT.

This chain links TRBV7-8 with TRBJ2-3; 7 bases map to TRBD2. V lost 1 base to trimming and J lost 4 bases; unmatched junction nucleotides: 5. Germline values: CDR1 SGHVS, CDR2 FQNEAQ. The CDR3 length is 15 residues. Written as DNA, the CDR3 is TGTGCCAGCAGCTTAGACGGGAGGAGCGCAGATACGCAGTATTTT. This gives the protein CASSLDGRSADTQYF.

This chain uses TRBV7-2 with TRBJ2-2; the D gene is possibly TRBD2 (6 bases). V lost 3 bases to trimming and J lost 5 bases, with 19 bases between them. The CDR3 extends over 17 amino acids. Germline values: CDR1 SGHTA, CDR2 FQGNSA. CDR3 nucleotides: TGTGCCAGCAGCTTGCCCTTAAGGCGGGACCCTACCGGGGAGCTGTTTTTT. Its translation: CASSLPLRRDPTGELFF.

The chain couples TRBV7-9 to TRBJ1-1; 9 nucleotides match TRBD1. Looked up from germline, CDR1 is SEHNR and CDR2 is FQNEAQ (reference sequence). V shed 5 bases, J shed 6 bases, and the junction held 13 bases outside the gene matches. The CDR3 spans 16 residues. The chain's CDR3 is CASSKPPGQGFPEAFF. The CDR3, as DNA: TGTGCCAGCAGCAAACCACCGGGACAGGGATTCCCTGAAGCTTTCTTT.

The J gene is TRBJ1-5, the V gene TRBV6-1; unclear D gene. The CDR3 length is 15 residues. Per germline, CDR1 MNHNS and CDR2 SASEGT. The V end lost 6 bases, the J end lost 1 base, and 13 bases lay between the germline ends. CDR3 residues: CASRDRGTSNQPQHF. CDR3 bases: TGTGCCAGCAGGGACCGAGGTACAAGCAATCAGCCCCAGCATTTT.

The J gene is TRBJ1-6, the V gene TRBV6-1; 7 bases line up with TRBD1. J lost 6 bases, V lost 6 bases, and 5 bases had no gene match. The CDR3 covers 14 residues. CDR1 and CDR2 from the germline V gene are MNHNS and SASEGT. For the CDR3, the DNA is TGTGCCAGCAGGCCGGGACAGTCTAATTCACCCCTCCACTTT. Translating it yields CASRPGQSNSPLHF.

The chain couples TRBV11-3 to TRBJ2-3; tentatively, D is TRBD1 (7 bases). The germline V and J ends were trimmed by 5 bases and 2 bases, with 14 bases remaining between them. Germline CDR1 and CDR2: SGHNT and YENEEA. The CDR3 has 15 amino acids. The CDR3 loop reads CASSRGTVDTDTQYF. The CDR3 nucleotides read TGTGCCAGCAGCCGCGGGACAGTGGACACAGATACGCAGTATTTT.